This section outlines one TCR beta chain sequence together with its context. The sample belongs to a study of blood T cell repertoires in COVID-19. Across the study: Collection of acute and convalescent COVID-19 samples took place in the United States, Italy and Spain. PBMCs, B-cell-depleted T cells, or T cells were the source of the cDNA or gDNA that made up the material.

Under the authors' procedure: The assay estimated nucleated cells by amplifying reference gene primers. The data were produced by immunoSEQ multiplex PCR, yet TCRdb's version contains in-frame clones alone and is incomplete. V, J and clone size were drawn from that table, and D and trimming were deduced from the DNA. The data contain about 160,000 clones, 70% to 90% of them singletons. Germline assignment: CDR1 SGDLS and CDR2 YYNGEE. There are 16 residues in the CDR3. V dropped 1 base and J dropped 0; count of bases not matched to a gene: 4. Material: peripheral blood. The receptor comes from a man aged 65-85 years with acute or convalescent COVID-19. The chain couples TRBV9 to TRBJ2-1, with 7 bases identical to TRBD2. Here the CDR3 DNA reads TGTGCCAGCAGCGTATACGCGGGAGACTCCTACAATGAGCAGTTCTTC. Protein product: CASSVYAGDSYNEQFF.